One sample yielded the 28 T cell receptor beta chains listed below, sequenced in a study of T cells in Graves' hyperthyroidism and ophthalmopathy. Amplification of TCR beta CDR3 regions was performed using RNA transcripts as template. First-round RT-PCR with HTBI primers amplified the TCR CDR3 region. TCRdb redid the calling of the multiplex PCR reads with MiXCR, one entry per CDR3 protein. In the table there are more than 550,000 distinct CDR3 sequences, just under 45% of which are singletons. The sequencing sample was made of peripheral blood or thyroid tissue (not recorded which). These receptors came from an adult man with Graves' disease, either hyperthyroidism or ophthalmopathy (not recorded which).

This clonotype was counted between two and nine times. The CDR3 sequence is CASSVAETGFTYEQYF. The CDR3 DNA reads as TGTGCCAGCAGCGTAGCCGAGACAGGGTTCACCTACGAGCAGTACTTC. V usage is TRBV9 and J usage is TRBJ2-7, with 7 nucleotides matching TRBD1. Germline trimming cut 0 bases from V and 2 bases from J; bases unmatched to any gene: 8. CDR3 length: 16 residues. Looked up from germline, CDR1 is SGDLS and CDR2 is YYNGEE. Drawing the rest from reference TRBV9 and TRBJ2-7, the complete variable domain is DSGVTQTPKHLITATGQRVTLRCSPRSGDLSVYWYQQSLDQGLQFLIQYYNGEERAKGNILERFSAQQFPDLHSELNLSSLELGDSALYFCASSVAETGFTYEQYFGPGTRLTVT.

Ten or more counts support this clonotype. The chain employs TRBV7-2 and TRBJ2-7; the D is unclear. Germline V gene data show CDR1 as SGHTA and CDR2 as FQGNSA. This CDR3 comprises 15 residues. Trimming cost V 2 bases and J 6 bases, with 17 bases left between them. This CDR3 is CASSLRAATWGEQYF. As DNA, the CDR3 is TGTGCCAGCAGCTTAAGAGCCGCAACCTGGGGCGAGCAGTACTTC.

The V call is TRBV6-6, the J call TRBJ1-2, with 7 positions matching TRBD1. Germline V gene lookup returns CDR1 MNHNY and CDR2 SVGAGI (reference sequence). With V trimmed by 6 bases and J by 1 base, 5 bases remained unmatched. This CDR3 is 14 amino acids long. The CDR3 DNA follows: TGTGCCAGCAGCAAGGGACAGAATAACTATGGCTACACCTTC. Translated, it gives CASSKGQNNYGYTF.

The chain carries TRBV10-3 and TRBJ1-6; no reliable D call. Trimming removed 2 bases from V and 8 bases from J, with 10 bases in between. The CDR3 runs 14 residues. The germline CDR1 and CDR2 sequences are ENHRY and SYGVKD. CDR3 region: CAISEGGLHSPLHF. The CDR3 DNA sequence: TGTGCCATCAGTGAGGGAGGACTACATTCACCCCTCCACTTT.

The gene calls are TRBV7-2 and TRBJ1-4; a weak D match, TRBD1 (5 bases). Germline V CDR1 and CDR2: SGHTA, FQGNSA. The CDR3 covers 14 residues. V dropped 11 bases and J dropped 7 bases, with 20 bases sitting between them. CDR3 region: CAWTRGRESEKLFF. CDR3 sequence (DNA): TGTGCCTGGACCCGGGGCAGGGAGAGTGAAAAACTGTTTTTT.

The chain carries TRBV7-2 and TRBJ2-6; 9 bases match TRBD1. The CDR3 covers 19 residues. The V gene's germline CDR1 is SGHTA and CDR2 FQGNSA. J gave up 4 bases and V 4 bases, and 14 bases lay outside the gene matches. CDR3 coding DNA: TGTGCCAGCAGCTCGCACGACCTACAGGGGGCAGGCGGGGCCAACGTCCTGACTTTC. It codes for CASSSHDLQGAGGANVLTF.

The CDR3 coding sequence is TGTGCCAGCAGCCTTAGCGGGTCTAGCTCCTACGAGCAGTACTTC. It translates to CASSLSGSSSYEQYF. The chain joins TRBV9 to TRBJ2-7; TRBD2 matches at 7 bases. From germline, CDR1 is SGDLS and CDR2 YYNGEE. This CDR3 contains 15 residues. Trimming cost V 4 bases and J 0 bases; bases outside gene matches: 7.

The CDR3 is CASSLNRGAGANVLTF. CDR3 DNA sequence: TGTGCCAGCAGCTTAAACAGGGGGGCTGGGGCCAACGTCCTGACTTTC. The chain uses TRBV7-8 and TRBJ2-6, with TRBD1 matching over 8 bases. Germline lookup yields CDR1 SGHVS and CDR2 FQNEAQ. Trimming cost V 2 bases and J 2 bases; bases outside gene matches: 2. The CDR3 length is 16 residues.

Regarding this clonotype: The junction differs from germline at one of its ends, possibly a read error. The chain recombines TRBV7-8 with TRBJ2-5, with 12 bases identical to TRBD1. The CDR3 contains 12 residues. Per germline, CDR1 SGHVS and CDR2 FQNEAQ. The CDR3, as DNA: TGTGCCAGCAGCACGGGACAGGGGGCGCAGGACTTC. This gives the protein CASSTGQGAQDF.

Concerning this clonotype itself: This may arise from a read error, as a much more abundant clone is one base away. This chain connects TRBV7-6 to TRBJ2-7; D remains unclear. This CDR3 has 13 residues. The V gene's germline CDR1 is SGHVS and CDR2 FNYEAQ. The CDR3 DNA follows: TGTGTCAGCAGCTACGAAGTGGCGTACGAGCAGTACTTC. Translation: CVSSYEVAYEQYF.

This clonotype was detected ten times or more. V and J are TRBV20-1 and TRBJ2-7; TRBD1 is a possible D gene (6 bases). Germline V gene sequence: CDR1 DFQATT, CDR2 SNEGSKA (reference sequence). There are 14 residues in the CDR3. Trimming removed 2 bases at V and 1 base at J, with 12 bases between. CDR3 sequence reads: CSARPMTGSYEQYF. The CDR3 coding sequence is TGCAGTGCTAGACCGATGACAGGATCCTACGAGCAGTACTTC.

Ten or more counts support this clonotype. The V and J genes are TRBV20-1 and TRBJ2-7, with 7 bases aligning to TRBD1. Germline V gene data show CDR1 as DFQATT and CDR2 as SNEGSKA (reference sequence). The CDR3 runs 12 residues. V trimming: 6 bases; J trimming: 5 bases; junction bases outside the gene matches: 7. CDR3 DNA sequence: TGCAGTGCAAAAAGGGGGCGGGACGAGCAGTACTTC. This gives the protein CSAKRGRDEQYF.

The V call is TRBV15, the J call TRBJ1-6; D is unclear. CDR3 size: 15 residues. Per the germline V gene, CDR1 is LNHNV and CDR2 is YYDKDF (reference sequence). The V and J ends lost 5 bases and 15 bases respectively, with 23 bases between them. CDR3 DNA: TGTGCCACCAGCTTAGATGGCGGAAGCCTCTCAGGCCTCCACTTT. This sequence encodes CATSLDGGSLSGLHF.

This clonotype was detected many times. The chain links TRBV7-8 to TRBJ1-3, with D hard to call. The V gene lost 0 bases and the J gene lost 1 base, with 10 bases spanning the gap. CDR3 length equals 16 residues. Germline CDR1 is SGHVS and CDR2 is FQNEAQ. The CDR3 coding sequence is TGTGCCAGCAGCTTAGCGCTGTGGGGATCTGGAAACACCATATATTTT. It is translated as CASSLALWGSGNTIYF.

This rearrangement joins TRBV2 to TRBJ2-5; D is perhaps TRBD1 or TRBD2 (5 bases each). The J call may be faulty, since TRBJ2-1 better matches the DNA end. Germline loops: CDR1 SNHLY, CDR2 FYNNEI. There are 15 residues in the CDR3. The CDR3 loop reads CASSERSGPYNEQFF. DNA for the CDR3: TGTGCCAGCAGTGAACGATCGGGGCCCTACAATGAGCAGTTCTTC.

This clonotype was detected ten times or more. V usage is TRBV12-5 and J usage is TRBJ2-7, with 12 bases lining up with TRBD1. The CDR3 totals 14 residues. The junction had 4 bases not matched to a gene; V was cut back by 4 bases and J by 6 bases. Germline V gene lookup returns CDR1 LGHNT and CDR2 FRNRAP. The CDR3 loop reads CASGSGQGASEQYF. The CDR3 region has the DNA TGTGCTAGTGGTTCGGGACAGGGGGCGTCCGAGCAGTACTTC.

CDR3 bases: TGTGCCAGCGGAGAGGGGGCGAATGGCTACACCTTC. It encodes CASGEGANGYTF. This chain connects TRBV5-6 to TRBJ1-2, with TRBD1 matching 7 bases. The ends lost 7 bases at V and 6 bases at J; junction bases unmatched: 6. Germline values: CDR1 SGHDT, CDR2 YYEEEE. The CDR3 spans 12 residues.

CDR3 DNA sequence: TGTGCCAGCGGGGGACAGGAGCCAGATAATGGCTACACCTTC. Residues: CASGGQEPDNGYTF. The J gene is TRBJ1-2, the V gene TRBV25-1, with 8 bases fitting TRBD1. J gave up 6 bases and V 8 bases, and 11 bases lay outside the gene matches. The CDR3 is 14 amino acids. Germline assignment: CDR1 MGHDK and CDR2 SYGVNS.

The chain carries TRBV9 and TRBJ1-1, with a weak D call TRBD1 (5 bases). Germline V gene lookup returns CDR1 SGDLS and CDR2 YYNGEE. The CDR3 length is 14 residues. Trimming took off 4 bases at V and 4 bases at J, with 14 bases between the two ends. The CDR3 region is CASSQGFLSTEAFF. CDR3 bases: TGTGCCAGCAGCCAGGGATTTCTTTCCACTGAAGCTTTCTTT.

This clonotype came up a few times. The chain joins TRBV7-8 to TRBJ1-4; the match to TRBD1 covers 11 bases. CDR1 is SGHVS and CDR2 is FQNEAQ in the germline V gene. The CDR3 runs to 18 residues. V lost 4 bases to trimming and J lost 6 bases; unmatched junction nucleotides: 13. The CDR3 DNA reads as TGTGCCAGCAGCTCTCACTTTGTGGACAGGGGGCGTGATGAAAAACTGTTTTTT. Protein product: CASSSHFVDRGRDEKLFF.

This clonotype was counted ten times or more. The chain has TRBV7-9 and TRBJ1-1; 7 bases fit TRBD1. The CDR3 has 15 residues. With V trimmed by 0 bases and J by 7 bases, 8 bases remained unmatched. Germline V gene sequence: CDR1 SEHNR, CDR2 FQNEAQ (reference sequence). CDR3 amino acids: CASSLAQAGGVEAFF. The CDR3 bases are TGTGCCAGCAGCTTAGCACAGGCAGGGGGAGTTGAAGCTTTCTTT.

The chain recombines TRBV15 with TRBJ1-3, with a weak D call TRBD1 (5 bases). Trimming removed 3 bases from V and 2 bases from J, with 11 bases in between. CDR1 is LNHNV, CDR2 YYDKDF, per germline (reference sequence). The CDR3 has 15 residues. The CDR3 sequence is CATSSLTDAGNTIYF. CDR3 sequence (DNA): TGTGCCACCAGCAGCTTGACAGATGCTGGAAACACCATATATTTT.

This clonotype has at least ten counts. This rearrangement joins TRBV29-1 to TRBJ2-7; 10 bases are shared with TRBD1. Germline V gene data show CDR1 as SQVTM and CDR2 as ANQGSEA. The CDR3 has 15 residues. Trimming took 0 bases from V and 0 from J; bases not matched to a gene: 2. The DNA of the CDR3 is TGCAGCGTTGAAGAGAGGGACAGGGGCTCCTACGAGCAGTACTTC. Translation gives CSVEERDRGSYEQYF.

The chain joins TRBV29-1 to TRBJ2-7; D gene uncertain. V was shortened by 4 bases and J by 3 bases, with 4 bases between the two germline ends. CDR1 is SQVTM, CDR2 ANQGSEA, per germline. The CDR3 totals 10 residues. The CDR3 loop reads CSVADYEQYF. The CDR3 region has the DNA TGCAGCGTTGCGGACTACGAGCAGTACTTC.

This clonotype occurred many times. CDR3 DNA sequence: TGCAGCGTTGCGCCTGAAGCTTTCTTT. This encodes CSVAPEAFF. The chain carries TRBV29-1 and TRBJ1-1; D unresolved. CDR1 and CDR2 (germline): SQVTM, ANQGSEA. The V gene lost 4 bases and the J gene lost 6 bases, with 3 bases spanning the gap. CDR3 length: 9 amino acids. Full variable domain (remainder filled in from reference TRBV29-1 and TRBJ1-1): SAVISQKPSRDICQRGTSLTIQCQVDSQVTMMFWYRQQPGQSLTLIATANQGSEATYESGFVIDKFPISRPNLTFSTLTVSNMSPEDSSIYLCSVAPEAFFGQGTRLTVV.

The chain is built from TRBV29-1 and TRBJ2-7, with 11 bases fitting TRBD2. Trimming cost V 8 bases and J 10 bases; bases outside gene matches: 7. This CDR3 comprises 11 residues. Germline V gene data show CDR1 as SQVTM and CDR2 as ANQGSEA. The CDR3 protein is CSSSTSGAQYF. The CDR3 nucleotides read TGCAGCAGTTCGACTAGCGGGGCACAGTACTTC.

The rearrangement joins TRBV6-5 to TRBJ1-2, with 7 bases identical to TRBD1. Germline CDR1 reads MNHEY; CDR2 reads SVGAGI. The CDR3 extends over 14 amino acids. The ends lost 2 bases at V and 3 bases at J; junction bases unmatched: 3. CDR3 DNA sequence: TGTGCCAGCAGTTACACAGGGGCAGACTATGGCTACACCTTC. Protein sequence: CASSYTGADYGYTF.

This clonotype has ten or more counts. V usage is TRBV12-3 or TRBV12-4 and J usage is TRBJ1-2, with TRBD1 as a possible D gene (6 bases). Trimming shortened V by 6 bases and J by 7 bases, and 12 bases separated the two germline ends. CDR3 length: 12 residues. The CDR3 DNA reads TGTGCCAGCAGAATAGGGGGAAGTGGCTACACCTTC. Protein: CASRIGGSGYTF.